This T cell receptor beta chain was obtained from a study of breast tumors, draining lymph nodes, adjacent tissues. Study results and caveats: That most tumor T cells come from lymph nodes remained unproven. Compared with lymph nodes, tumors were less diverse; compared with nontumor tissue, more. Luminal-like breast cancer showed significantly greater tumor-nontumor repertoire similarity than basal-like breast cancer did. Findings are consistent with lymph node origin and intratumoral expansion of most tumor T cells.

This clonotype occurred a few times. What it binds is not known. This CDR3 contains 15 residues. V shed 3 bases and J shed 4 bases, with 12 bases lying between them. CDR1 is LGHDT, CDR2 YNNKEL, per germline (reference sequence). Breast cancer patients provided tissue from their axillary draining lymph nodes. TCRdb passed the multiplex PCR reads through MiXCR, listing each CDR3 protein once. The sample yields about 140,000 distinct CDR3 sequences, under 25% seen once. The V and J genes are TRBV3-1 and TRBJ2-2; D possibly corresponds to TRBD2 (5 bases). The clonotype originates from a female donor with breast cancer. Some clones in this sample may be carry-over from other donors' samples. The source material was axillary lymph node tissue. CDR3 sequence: CASSQRRVGTGELFF. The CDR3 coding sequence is TGTGCCAGCAGCCAGAGGCGGGTGGGCACCGGGGAGCTGTTTTTT. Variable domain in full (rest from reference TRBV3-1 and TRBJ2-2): DTAVSQTPKYLVTQMGNDKSIKCEQNLGHDTMYWYKQDSKKFLKIMFSYNNKELIINETVPNRFSPKSPDKAHLNLHINSLELGDSAVYFCASSQRRVGTGELFFGEGSRLTVL.